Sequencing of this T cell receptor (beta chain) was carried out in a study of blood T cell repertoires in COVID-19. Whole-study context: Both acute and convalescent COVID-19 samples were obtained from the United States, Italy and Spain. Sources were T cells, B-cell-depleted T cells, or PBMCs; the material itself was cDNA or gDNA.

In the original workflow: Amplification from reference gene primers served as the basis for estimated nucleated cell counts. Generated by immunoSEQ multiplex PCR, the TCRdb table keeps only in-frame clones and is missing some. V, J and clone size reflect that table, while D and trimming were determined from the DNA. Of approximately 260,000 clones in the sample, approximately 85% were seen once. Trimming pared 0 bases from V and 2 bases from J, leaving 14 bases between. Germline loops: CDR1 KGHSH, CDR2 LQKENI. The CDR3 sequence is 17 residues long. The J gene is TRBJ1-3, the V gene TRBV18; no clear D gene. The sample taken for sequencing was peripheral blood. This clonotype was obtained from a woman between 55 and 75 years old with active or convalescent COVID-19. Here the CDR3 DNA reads TGTGCCAGCTCACCACCGAACGGGGAAAGCGCTGGAAACACCATATATTTT. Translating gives CASSPPNGESAGNTIYF.